The 24 T cell receptor beta chains presented below share a single source sample, sequenced in a study of early T cells in non-severe SARS-CoV-2 infection. MiXCR was run by TCRdb on the 5' RACE reads, yielding one entry per CDR3 protein. Among 45,000 to 50,000 distinct CDR3 sequences listed, under 7.5% were seen once. The material was whole blood, obtained at baseline. Receptor source: an adult who was a healthcare worker with PCR-confirmed SARS-CoV-2 infection or an uninfected control (not recorded which).

V and J are TRBV9 and TRBJ2-1; D might be TRBD1 or TRBD2, each matching 5 bases. Trimming left V 3 bases short and J 2 bases short, with 15 bases between. CDR3 size: 16 residues. Germline CDR1 SGDLS, CDR2 YYNGEE. The CDR3 loop reads CASSAELGRAYNEQFF. DNA for the CDR3: TGTGCCAGCAGCGCTGAACTGGGGCGGGCCTACAATGAGCAGTTCTTC. The variable domain in full, with the rest retrieved from reference TRBV9 and TRBJ2-1, is DSGVTQTPKHLITATGQRVTLRCSPRSGDLSVYWYQQSLDQGLQFLIQYYNGEERAKGNILERFSAQQFPDLHSELNLSSLELGDSALYFCASSAELGRAYNEQFFGPGTRLTVL.

In this sample, this clonotype turned up many times. The chain combines TRBV5-1 with TRBJ2-7; D unresolved. Trimming removed 4 bases at V and 7 bases at J, with 15 bases between. The CDR3 runs to 13 residues. Germline loops: CDR1 SGHRS, CDR2 YFSETQ. DNA for the CDR3: TGCGCCAGCAGCCAGAATCTCCAAGGTGAGCAGTACTTC. This encodes CASSQNLQGEQYF.

This clonotype was seen many times. The chain couples TRBV2 to TRBJ2-1, with D uncertain. Germline V gene lookup returns CDR1 SNHLY and CDR2 FYNNEI. This CDR3 contains 13 residues. V was clipped by 2 bases and J by 6 bases, with 8 bases between them. The CDR3 protein is CASSESRLNEQFF. CDR3 nucleotide sequence: TGTGCCAGCAGTGAAAGCCGGCTCAATGAGCAGTTCTTC.

This clonotype has a count of ten or more. The chain recombines TRBV29-1 with TRBJ2-5; D gene ambiguous. CDR3 length equals 10 residues. Trimming took off 2 bases at V and 4 bases at J, with 2 bases between the two ends. Germline CDR1 is SQVTM and CDR2 is ANQGSEA. CDR3 in DNA: TGCAGCGTTGAATCAGAGACCCAGTACTTC. This sequence encodes CSVESETQYF.

The gene calls are TRBV25-1 and TRBJ1-1; TRBD1 is a possible D gene (5 bases). Between the trimmed V and J ends, which lost 6 bases and 5 bases, there was a span of 13 bases. The germline V gene has CDR1 MGHDK and CDR2 SYGVNS. This CDR3 spans 13 amino acids. The CDR3 coding sequence is TGTGCCAGCAGCACCTCAGGGTTGACTGAAGCTTTCTTT. Its protein is CASSTSGLTEAFF.

V and J are TRBV18 and TRBJ2-1, with D perhaps assigned TRBD1 or TRBD2 (6 bases each). Germline V CDR1 and CDR2: KGHSH, LQKENI. The CDR3 sequence is 17 residues long. With 4 bases removed from V and 0 bases from J, the gap between germline ends came to 16 bases. As DNA, the CDR3 is TGTGCCAGCTCACTCCTCTCGAGGGGGGCCTCCTACAATGAGCAGTTCTTC. This translates into CASSLLSRGASYNEQFF.

V and J are TRBV19 and TRBJ2-2, with D unresolved. This CDR3 is built from 15 residues. Trimming pared 3 bases from V and 2 bases from J, leaving 10 bases between. Germline V CDR1 and CDR2: LNHDA, SQIVND (reference sequence). The CDR3 loop is CASSMGLTNTGELFF. CDR3 coding DNA: TGTGCCAGTAGTATGGGTCTTACTAACACCGGGGAGCTGTTTTTT. Full variable domain (outside the CDR3, taken from reference TRBV19 and TRBJ2-2): DGGITQSPKYLFRKEGQNVTLSCEQNLNHDAMYWYRQDPGQGLRLIYYSQIVNDFQKGDIAEGYSVSREKKESFPLTVTSAQKNPTAFYLCASSMGLTNTGELFFGEGSRLTVL.

J is TRBJ2-1 and V is TRBV7-2, with 9 bases fitting TRBD2. The CDR3 consists of 16 residues. Germline V gene sequence: CDR1 SGHTA, CDR2 FQGNSA. The trim removed 5 bases at V and 7 bases at J, leaving 12 bases unmatched. The CDR3 region is CASSIGTSWVWNEQFF. CDR3 coding DNA: TGTGCCAGCAGCATCGGGACTAGCTGGGTTTGGAATGAGCAGTTCTTC.

This clonotype was detected only a few times. A read error may produce the germline difference seen at one junction end. The chain uses TRBV7-7 and TRBJ2-3; 9 positions agree with TRBD2. This CDR3 contains 15 residues. Germline V gene data show CDR1 as SSHAT and CDR2 as FNYEAQ (reference sequence). The CDR3 DNA reads TGTGCTAGCAGCAATATAGCGGGAGCGTTAGATACGCAGTATTTT. It specifies CASSNIAGALDTQYF.

The gene calls are TRBV2 and TRBJ1-3, with a possible D match to TRBD1 (5 bases). V dropped 6 bases and J dropped 2 bases, with 11 bases sitting between them. Germline assignment: CDR1 SNHLY and CDR2 FYNNEI. The CDR3 is 14 residues long. The chain's CDR3 is CASRTQGTGNTIYF. DNA of the CDR3: TGTGCCAGCAGAACTCAGGGAACTGGAAACACCATATATTTT. Full variable domain (remainder filled in from reference TRBV2 and TRBJ1-3): EPEVTQTPSHQVTQMGQEVILRCVPISNHLYFYWYRQILGQKVEFLVSFYNNEISEKSEIFDDQFSVERPDGSNFTLKIRSTKLEDSAMYFCASRTQGTGNTIYFGEGSWLTVV.

This clonotype was found many times. The CDR3 sequence is CASMGLAGGVGELFF. The CDR3 coding sequence is TGTGCCAGTATGGGACTAGCGGGAGGAGTCGGGGAGCTGTTTTTT. This sequence joins TRBV2 and TRBJ2-2, with 15 bases that match TRBD2. This CDR3 has 15 residues. CDR1 is SNHLY and CDR2 is FYNNEI in the germline V gene. V lost 9 bases, J lost 7 bases, and 6 bases stayed unmatched.

V gene TRBV28 combines with J gene TRBJ1-5, with 11 bases aligning to TRBD1. The CDR3 extends over 15 amino acids. Germline loops: CDR1 MDHEN, CDR2 SYDVKM. The trim removed 6 bases at V and 5 bases at J, leaving 6 bases unmatched. CDR3 region: CASSLTGQGDQPQHF. The CDR3 DNA reads TGTGCCAGCAGCTTGACGGGACAGGGGGATCAGCCCCAGCATTTT.

The chain links TRBV29-1 to TRBJ2-3; 9 bases are shared with TRBD2. This CDR3 contains 15 residues. Germline CDR1 and CDR2: SQVTM and ANQGSEA. V dropped 2 bases and J dropped 3; count of bases not matched to a gene: 6. The CDR3 sequence: CSVESRAGGTDTQYF. CDR3 sequence (DNA): TGCAGCGTTGAAAGTAGAGCGGGAGGAACAGATACGCAGTATTTT.

There are a few counts of this clonotype. The chain is built from TRBV10-1 and TRBJ2-2, with D possibly TRBD2 on 5 matching bases. This CDR3 has 14 amino acids. The germline V gene encodes CDR1 WNHNN and CDR2 SYGVQD (reference sequence). V was clipped by 0 bases and J by 7 bases, with 9 bases between them. This chain's CDR3 is CASSESMRVGELFF. DNA of the CDR3: TGCGCCAGCAGTGAGTCGATGAGGGTCGGGGAGCTGTTTTTT.

The gene calls are TRBV5-8 and TRBJ2-3, with 7 bases identical to TRBD2. The J segment lost 0 bases and the V segment lost 0 bases, leaving 1 base of the junction unmatched. CDR1 is SGHTS, CDR2 YDEGEE, per germline. CDR3 length equals 15 residues. CDR3 bases: TGTGCCAGCAGCTTGGAGGGAGGGAGCACAGATACGCAGTATTTT. Encoded protein: CASSLEGGSTDTQYF.

This CDR3 reads CASSLLAGETQYF. For the CDR3, the DNA is TGTGCCAGCAGCTTACTAGCGGGAGAGACCCAGTACTTC. The chain links TRBV5-5 to TRBJ2-5, with 9 bases that match TRBD2. The CDR3 covers 13 residues. V was pared by 2 bases and J by 4 bases, with 0 bases of the junction left unmatched. Per the germline V gene, CDR1 is SGHKS and CDR2 is YYEKEE (reference sequence). Using reference TRBV5-5 and TRBJ2-5 for the parts outside the CDR3, the full variable domain is DAGVTQSPTHLIKTRGQQVTLRCSPISGHKSVSWYQQVLGQGPQFIFQYYEKEERGRGNFPDRFSARQFPNYSSELNVNALLLGDSALYLCASSLLAGETQYFGPGTRLLVL.

As concerns this clonotype: A much larger clone is a single base away; this may be a read error. The chain recombines TRBV3-1 with TRBJ2-7; no clear D. The V gene lost 1 base and the J gene lost 1 base, with 8 bases spanning the gap. CDR1 and CDR2 (germline): LGHDT, YNNKEL (reference sequence). The CDR3 spans 14 residues. Here the CDR3 reads CASSQGMVSYEQYF. CDR3 in DNA: TGTGCCAGCAGCCAAGGCATGGTTTCCTACGAGCAGTACTTC.

This clonotype was counted at least ten times. The chain carries TRBV2 and TRBJ2-1; D uncertain. Germline V gene lookup returns CDR1 SNHLY and CDR2 FYNNEI. This CDR3 contains 11 residues. Trimming shortened V by 7 bases and J by 14 bases, and 15 bases separated the two germline ends. CDR3 loop: CASKREITEFF. The CDR3 DNA is TGTGCCAGCAAGCGAGAGATAACGGAGTTCTTC.

In this sample, this clonotype turned up many times. This chain links TRBV5-6 with TRBJ1-6; possibly TRBD1 for D (5 bases). The CDR3 contains 15 residues. Germline V gene data show CDR1 as SGHDT and CDR2 as YYEEEE. V dropped 5 bases and J dropped 7 bases, with 16 bases sitting between them. CDR3 coding DNA: TGTGCCAGCAGTGCAGGGAACTCGTTCAATTCACCCCTCCACTTT. Translated: CASSAGNSFNSPLHF.

This clonotype turned up a few times. The junction and the germline gene differ at one end; a read error may be behind it. V and J are TRBV15 and TRBJ1-1, with 11 positions matching TRBD1. The CDR3 extends over 15 amino acids. From germline, CDR1 is LNHNV and CDR2 YYDKDF (reference sequence). As DNA, the CDR3 is TGTGCCACCAGAAGAGGACAGGGGGCAGGCACTGAAGCTTTCTTT. It is translated as CATRRGQGAGTEAFF.

This clonotype occurred a few times. The chain combines TRBV27 with TRBJ1-4; no reliable D call. Trimming removed 1 base at V and 8 bases at J, with 8 bases between. This CDR3 is 13 amino acids long. Germline V gene sequence: CDR1 MNHEY, CDR2 SMNVEV (reference sequence). The CDR3 region is CASSLFRGEKLFF. For the CDR3, the DNA is TGTGCCAGCAGTTTATTCCGGGGAGAAAAACTGTTTTTT. Filled out from reference TRBV27 and TRBJ1-4, the complete variable domain reads EAQVTQNPRYLITVTGKKLTVTCSQNMNHEYMSWYRQDPGLGLRQIYYSMNVEVTDKGDVPEGYKVSRKEKRNFPLILESPSPNQTSLYFCASSLFRGEKLFFGSGTQLSVL.

This clonotype was seen ten or more times. The chain joins TRBV19 to TRBJ2-5; 9 nucleotides match TRBD1. J was trimmed by 4 bases and V by 10 bases; bases with no gene match: 4. The germline V gene has CDR1 LNHDA and CDR2 SQIVND (reference sequence). The CDR3 loop spans 12 amino acids. CDR3 in amino acids: CATGQGPETQYF. DNA of the CDR3: TGTGCCACTGGACAGGGGCCAGAGACCCAGTACTTC.

This clonotype was observed a few times. The chain is built from TRBV6-1 and TRBJ1-6; 8 bases are shared with TRBD1. The germline V gene has CDR1 MNHNS and CDR2 SASEGT. The CDR3 is 16 amino acids. V shed 3 bases and J 9 bases; nucleotides not matched to a gene: 10. CDR3 sequence (DNA): TGTGCCAGCAGTGATTCGGCAGGGGGCGGCTTTTCACCCCTCCACTTT. Protein sequence: CASSDSAGGGFSPLHF.

This clonotype was seen ten or more times. The gene calls are TRBV28 and TRBJ1-5, with a tentative D call TRBD1 (5 bases). This CDR3 region has 13 residues. V was cut by 5 bases and J by 1 base, with 6 bases left in between. Germline CDR1 MDHEN, CDR2 SYDVKM. CDR3 sequence reads: CASSRGSNQPQHF. CDR3 coding DNA: TGTGCCAGCAGTCGGGGGAGCAATCAGCCCCAGCATTTT.